The entry below describes one T cell receptor (beta chain). One entry per CDR3 protein results from TCRdb running MiXCR on the RT-PCR reads. The sample shows more than 850,000 distinct CDR3 sequences, roughly 17% of them seen only once. With 2 bases removed from V and 6 bases from J, the gap between germline ends came to 13 bases. CDR3 length equals 14 residues. Germline V gene sequence: CDR1 SEHNR, CDR2 FQNEAQ (reference sequence). The data stem from a study of patients and donors after allogeneic stem cell transplantation. The specimen was blood, either unsorted or a sorted T cell fraction (not recorded which). The rearrangement uses TRBV7-9 and TRBJ1-2; possible D gene TRBD1, 5 bases. The clonotype originates from a human donor who was either an allogeneic HSCT recipient or a stem cell or donor lymphocyte infusion donor (not recorded which). It is not recorded whose cells these are; they may come from a transplant donor. CDR3 nucleotides: TGTGCCAGCAGCTTACTTGCGGGGGAAGATGGCTACACCTTC. It encodes CASSLLAGEDGYTF.